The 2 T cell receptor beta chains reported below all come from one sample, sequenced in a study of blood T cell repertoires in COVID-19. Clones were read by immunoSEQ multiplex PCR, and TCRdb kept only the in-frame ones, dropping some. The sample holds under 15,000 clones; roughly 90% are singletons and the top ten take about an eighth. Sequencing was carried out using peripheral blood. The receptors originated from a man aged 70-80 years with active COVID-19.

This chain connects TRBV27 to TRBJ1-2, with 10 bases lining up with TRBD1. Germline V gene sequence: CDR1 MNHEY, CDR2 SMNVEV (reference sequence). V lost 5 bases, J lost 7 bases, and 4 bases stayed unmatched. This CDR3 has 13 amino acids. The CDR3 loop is CASSRQGAFGYTF. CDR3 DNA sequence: TGTGCCAGCAGTCGACAGGGGGCATTTGGCTACACCTTC.

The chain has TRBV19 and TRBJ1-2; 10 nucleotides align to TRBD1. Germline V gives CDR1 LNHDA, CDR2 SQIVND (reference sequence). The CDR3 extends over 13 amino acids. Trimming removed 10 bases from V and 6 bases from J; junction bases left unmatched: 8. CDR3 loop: CAIWPGTGDGYTF. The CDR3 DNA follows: TGTGCCATCTGGCCCGGGACAGGGGATGGCTACACCTTC.